The rows below give T cell receptor beta chains drawn from one sample of a study of blood T cell repertoires in COVID-19. Data came from immunoSEQ multiplex PCR; TCRdb stores just in-frame clones and leaves some out. There are a few hundred thousand clones in the sample; more than 75% occur only once, and over 0.8% lies in the top ten. The sample consisted of PBMCs or T cells enriched from blood (not recorded which). The receptor set was obtained from a woman in her 30s who had recovered from COVID-19. CDR3s include the opening cysteine and the closing phenylalanine or tryptophan. D genes are given only for firm matches. Expanded clones are given a class, and other clones once, few, many or no size at all.

clone_size: -; j_call: TRBJ1-6; v_call: TRBV6-5; d_call: -; cdr3_aa: CASSYAGQPNNSPLHF; cdr3_nt: TGTGCCAGCAGTTACGCAGGTCAACCCAATAATTCACCCCTCCACTTT
clone_size: -; j_call: TRBJ1-2; v_call: TRBV29-1; d_call: TRBD1; cdr3_aa: CSVATGQDYGYTF; cdr3_nt: TGCAGCGTTGCAACAGGACAGGACTATGGCTACACCTTC
clone_size: -; j_call: TRBJ1-5; v_call: TRBV5-1; d_call: TRBD1; cdr3_aa: CASSLQGAWNQPQHF; cdr3_nt: TGCGCCAGCAGCTTACAGGGGGCTTGGAATCAGCCCCAGCATTTT
clone_size: -; j_call: TRBJ1-2; v_call: TRBV27; d_call: -; cdr3_aa: CASSLYGRAPNYGYTF; cdr3_nt: TGTGCCAGCAGTTTATACGGTAGAGCTCCTAACTATGGCTACACCTTC
clone_size: -; j_call: TRBJ2-5; v_call: TRBV20-1; d_call: -; cdr3_aa: CSASGGETQYF; cdr3_nt: TGCAGTGCTAGCGGGGGAGAGACCCAGTACTTC
clone_size: -; j_call: TRBJ1-3; v_call: TRBV7-6; d_call: TRBD1; cdr3_aa: CASSAQQGAPGNTIYF; cdr3_nt: TGTGCCAGCAGCGCCCAACAGGGGGCGCCGGGAAACACCATATATTTT
clone_size: -; j_call: TRBJ2-5; v_call: TRBV27; d_call: TRBD1; cdr3_aa: CASRPRTGGGETQYF; cdr3_nt: TGTGCCAGCAGGCCTCGGACAGGGGGTGGGGAGACCCAGTACTTC
clone_size: -; j_call: TRBJ1-2; v_call: TRBV11-2; d_call: -; cdr3_aa: CASSLVSSGLGGYTF; cdr3_nt: TGTGCCAGCAGCTTAGTATCGTCCGGACTGGGGGGCTACACCTTC
clone_size: -; j_call: TRBJ1-1; v_call: TRBV3-1/TRBV3-2; d_call: TRBD1; cdr3_aa: CASSQDGEGAPEAFF; cdr3_nt: TGTGCCAGCAGCCAGGATGGAGAGGGGGCTCCTGAAGCTTTCTTT
clone_size: -; j_call: TRBJ2-7; v_call: TRBV20-1; d_call: TRBD1; cdr3_aa: CSASPGTGLSEQYF; cdr3_nt: TGCAGTGCTAGTCCCGGGACAGGGCTTAGCGAGCAGTACTTC
clone_size: -; j_call: TRBJ1-2; v_call: TRBV19; d_call: TRBD1; cdr3_aa: CASTSGQFSNYGYTF; cdr3_nt: TGTGCCAGTACCTCGGGACAGTTTTCTAACTATGGCTACACCTTC
clone_size: -; j_call: TRBJ1-2; v_call: TRBV6-2/TRBV6-3; d_call: -; cdr3_aa: CASSSWDFHGYTF; cdr3_nt: TGTGCCAGCAGTTCCTGGGACTTTCATGGCTACACCTTC
clone_size: few; j_call: TRBJ1-1; v_call: TRBV6-5; d_call: -; cdr3_aa: CASSRLAEAFF; cdr3_nt: TGTGCCAGCAGCCGGTTAGCTGAAGCTTTCTTT
clone_size: -; j_call: TRBJ2-1; v_call: TRBV7-2; d_call: TRBD2; cdr3_aa: CASKPSGSHYNEQFF; cdr3_nt: TGTGCCAGCAAACCTAGCGGGAGCCACTACAATGAGCAGTTCTTC
clone_size: -; j_call: TRBJ1-1; v_call: TRBV3-1/TRBV3-2; d_call: TRBD1; cdr3_aa: CASSNNRGGAFF; cdr3_nt: TGTGCCAGCAGCAACAACAGGGGAGGAGCTTTCTTT
clone_size: -; j_call: TRBJ1-3; v_call: TRBV7-9; d_call: -; cdr3_aa: CASSLEGEAGNTIYF; cdr3_nt: TGTGCCAGCAGCTTAGAGGGGGAAGCCGGAAACACCATATATTTT
clone_size: once; j_call: TRBJ1-1; v_call: TRBV27; d_call: TRBD1; cdr3_aa: CASSFQGAAEAFF; cdr3_nt: TGTGCCAGCAGTTTCCAGGGGGCCGCTGAAGCTTTCTTT
clone_size: -; j_call: TRBJ2-1; v_call: TRBV18; d_call: -; cdr3_aa: CASSSGLGAANEQFF; cdr3_nt: TGTGCCAGCTCATCCGGACTGGGGGCGGCCAATGAGCAGTTCTTC
clone_size: -; j_call: TRBJ1-6; v_call: TRBV4-3; d_call: TRBD1; cdr3_aa: CASSLDRGQDSPLHF; cdr3_nt: TGCGCCAGCAGCCTTGACAGGGGGCAAGATTCACCCCTCCACTTT
clone_size: few; j_call: TRBJ2-5; v_call: TRBV10-2; d_call: -; cdr3_aa: CASSLSKWQETQYF; cdr3_nt: TGCGCCAGCAGCCTCTCTAAGTGGCAAGAGACCCAGTACTTC
clone_size: -; j_call: TRBJ1-3; v_call: TRBV15; d_call: TRBD1; cdr3_aa: CATSRDRGLGGNTIYF; cdr3_nt: TGTGCCACCAGCAGGGACAGGGGTTTGGGAGGAAACACCATATATTTT
clone_size: -; j_call: TRBJ1-2; v_call: TRBV6-2/TRBV6-3; d_call: -; cdr3_aa: CASSWGIGNYGYTF; cdr3_nt: TGTGCCAGCAGTTGGGGCATCGGGAACTATGGCTACACCTTC
clone_size: -; j_call: TRBJ1-2; v_call: TRBV12-3/TRBV12-4; d_call: TRBD1; cdr3_aa: CASRPTGYGYTF; cdr3_nt: TGTGCCAGCAGACCGACAGGGTATGGCTACACCTTC
clone_size: -; j_call: TRBJ1-2; v_call: TRBV2; d_call: -; cdr3_aa: CASRLEGGSGYTF; cdr3_nt: TGTGCCAGCAGGCTAGAGGGGGGGAGTGGCTACACCTTC
clone_size: -; j_call: TRBJ2-3; v_call: TRBV5-8; d_call: TRBD2; cdr3_aa: CASSFREVGTQYF; cdr3_nt: TGTGCCAGCAGCTTTCGGGAGGTAGGGACGCAGTATTTT
clone_size: -; j_call: TRBJ1-5; v_call: TRBV9; d_call: -; cdr3_aa: CASSVDSSSNQPQHF; cdr3_nt: TGTGCCAGCAGCGTGGACAGTTCTAGCAATCAGCCCCAGCATTTT
clone_size: -; j_call: TRBJ1-6; v_call: TRBV3-1/TRBV3-2; d_call: TRBD1; cdr3_aa: CASSWDREGSPLHF; cdr3_nt: TGTGCCAGCAGCTGGGACAGGGAAGGTTCACCCCTCCACTTT
clone_size: -; j_call: TRBJ1-3; v_call: TRBV18; d_call: TRBD1; cdr3_aa: CASSSRQGEGNTIYF; cdr3_nt: TGTGCCAGCTCATCCAGACAGGGAGAGGGAAACACCATATATTTT
clone_size: -; j_call: TRBJ2-2; v_call: TRBV7-9; d_call: -; cdr3_aa: CASSLRLSFGQRNTGELFF; cdr3_nt: TGTGCCAGCAGCTTACGGCTCTCGTTCGGACAGAGGAACACCGGGGAGCTGTTTTTT
clone_size: -; j_call: TRBJ1-1; v_call: TRBV6-5; d_call: -; cdr3_aa: CASRAVGSNTEAFF; cdr3_nt: TGTGCCAGCAGGGCGGTCGGATCGAACACTGAAGCTTTCTTT
clone_size: -; j_call: TRBJ1-2; v_call: TRBV7-9; d_call: TRBD1; cdr3_aa: CASSRQGGGYGYTF; cdr3_nt: TGTGCCAGCAGCCGACAGGGGGGAGGCTATGGCTACACCTTC
clone_size: -; j_call: TRBJ1-2; v_call: TRBV6-1; d_call: -; cdr3_aa: CASSEMGTISYGYTF; cdr3_nt: TGTGCCAGCAGTGAAATGGGGACAATTTCCTATGGCTACACCTTC
clone_size: -; j_call: TRBJ1-4; v_call: TRBV5-1; d_call: TRBD1; cdr3_aa: CASSGGGTGEKLFF; cdr3_nt: TGCGCCAGCAGCGGAGGGGGCACTGGTGAAAAACTGTTTTTT
clone_size: -; j_call: TRBJ2-1; v_call: TRBV6-2/TRBV6-3; d_call: TRBD1; cdr3_aa: CASSFRTGVNEQFF; cdr3_nt: TGTGCCAGCAGTTTTCGGACAGGGGTCAATGAGCAGTTCTTC
clone_size: once; j_call: TRBJ2-3; v_call: TRBV6-6; d_call: -; cdr3_aa: CASMNHRGGGTDTQYF; cdr3_nt: TGTGCCAGCATGAACCACAGGGGCGGGGGCACAGATACGCAGTATTTT
clone_size: once; j_call: TRBJ2-6; v_call: TRBV11-2; d_call: TRBD2; cdr3_aa: CASSRLAGDSGANVLTF; cdr3_nt: TGTGCCAGCAGCCGACTAGCGGGGGACTCTGGGGCCAACGTCCTGACTTTC
clone_size: -; j_call: TRBJ2-7; v_call: TRBV5-1; d_call: -; cdr3_aa: CASSLTGFLDEQYF; cdr3_nt: TGCGCCAGCAGCTTGACAGGCTTCCTTGACGAGCAGTACTTC
clone_size: -; j_call: TRBJ1-6; v_call: TRBV5-5; d_call: -; cdr3_aa: CASSSGSRGSPLHF; cdr3_nt: TGTGCCAGCAGCTCAGGGTCCAGGGGATCACCCCTCCACTTT
clone_size: -; j_call: TRBJ2-1; v_call: TRBV19; d_call: -; cdr3_aa: CASSGLRGWAEQFF; cdr3_nt: TGTGCCAGTTCCGGACTCCGAGGGTGGGCTGAGCAGTTCTTC
clone_size: -; j_call: TRBJ2-7; v_call: TRBV25-1; d_call: TRBD1; cdr3_aa: CASGTRTGEPYEQYF; cdr3_nt: TGTGCCAGTGGGACAAGGACAGGGGAACCCTACGAGCAGTACTTC
clone_size: -; j_call: TRBJ2-7; v_call: TRBV24-1; d_call: TRBD1; cdr3_aa: CAFGTGRTYEQYF; cdr3_nt: TGTGCCTTCGGGACAGGGCGAACCTACGAGCAGTACTTC
clone_size: -; j_call: TRBJ1-1; v_call: TRBV14; d_call: TRBD1; cdr3_aa: CASSQGSRTGMTEAFF; cdr3_nt: TGTGCCAGCAGCCAAGGGAGCCGGACAGGTATGACTGAAGCTTTCTTT
clone_size: -; j_call: TRBJ1-2; v_call: TRBV14; d_call: -; cdr3_aa: CASSQDQGRSGYGYTF; cdr3_nt: TGTGCCAGCAGCCAAGATCAGGGGAGATCAGGCTATGGCTACACCTTC
clone_size: -; j_call: TRBJ2-7; v_call: TRBV7-9; d_call: TRBD1; cdr3_aa: CASSPPGQRTYEQYF; cdr3_nt: TGTGCCAGCAGCCCCCCGGGACAGAGAACTTACGAGCAGTACTTC
clone_size: -; j_call: TRBJ1-4; v_call: TRBV6-5; d_call: TRBD1; cdr3_aa: CASRWTGGNEKLFF; cdr3_nt: TGTGCCAGCCGGTGGACAGGGGGTAATGAAAAACTGTTTTTT
clone_size: once; j_call: TRBJ1-1; v_call: TRBV2; d_call: -; cdr3_aa: CASSDPGVLNTEAFF; cdr3_nt: TGTGCCAGCAGTGACCCGGGGGTGCTAAACACTGAAGCTTTCTTT
clone_size: once; j_call: TRBJ1-1; v_call: TRBV29-1; d_call: TRBD1; cdr3_aa: CSVFKTGANTEAFF; cdr3_nt: TGCAGCGTTTTCAAAACAGGGGCGAACACTGAAGCTTTCTTT
clone_size: few; j_call: TRBJ2-7; v_call: TRBV10-2; d_call: -; cdr3_aa: CASSDSRDKFNYEQYF; cdr3_nt: TGCGCCAGCAGTGACTCACGGGACAAGTTCAACTACGAGCAGTACTTC
clone_size: -; j_call: TRBJ1-5; v_call: TRBV19; d_call: TRBD1; cdr3_aa: CASKRDRGLSQPQHF; cdr3_nt: TGTGCCAGTAAACGGGACAGGGGCTTGAGTCAGCCCCAGCATTTT
clone_size: once; j_call: TRBJ1-2; v_call: TRBV5-1; d_call: TRBD1; cdr3_aa: CASSLSPTGALGGYTF; cdr3_nt: TGCGCCAGCAGCTTGTCGCCAACAGGGGCCCTGGGAGGCTACACCTTC
clone_size: -; j_call: TRBJ2-1; v_call: TRBV24-1; d_call: TRBD1; cdr3_aa: CATSDLPRDRGLNEQFF; cdr3_nt: TGTGCCACCAGTGATTTGCCCCGGGACAGGGGGCTCAATGAGCAGTTCTTC
clone_size: -; j_call: TRBJ2-1; v_call: TRBV2; d_call: TRBD2; cdr3_aa: CASKAGGYNEQFF; cdr3_nt: TGTGCCAGCAAAGCGGGGGGGTACAATGAGCAGTTCTTC
clone_size: -; j_call: TRBJ2-1; v_call: TRBV21-1; d_call: -; cdr3_aa: CASSESLEDEQFF; cdr3_nt: TGTGCCAGCAGCGAGTCCCTTGAGGATGAGCAGTTCTTC
clone_size: -; j_call: TRBJ2-7; v_call: TRBV5-1; d_call: TRBD1; cdr3_aa: CASRPTGQGRDEQYF; cdr3_nt: TGCGCCAGCAGACCGACGGGACAGGGGAGGGACGAGCAGTACTTC
clone_size: -; j_call: TRBJ1-5; v_call: TRBV28; d_call: -; cdr3_aa: CASSETGPSNQPQHF; cdr3_nt: TGTGCCAGCAGTGAAACAGGGCCTAGCAATCAGCCCCAGCATTTT
clone_size: -; j_call: TRBJ1-2; v_call: TRBV14; d_call: TRBD1; cdr3_aa: CASSQDLRGLDGYTF; cdr3_nt: TGTGCCAGCAGCCAAGACCTCAGGGGGCTCGATGGCTACACCTTC
clone_size: -; j_call: TRBJ2-1; v_call: TRBV7-9; d_call: TRBD1; cdr3_aa: CASSLADREQFF; cdr3_nt: TGTGCCAGCAGCTTAGCGGACAGGGAGCAGTTCTTC
clone_size: -; j_call: TRBJ2-7; v_call: TRBV11-2; d_call: -; cdr3_aa: CASSLSSAILSYEQYF; cdr3_nt: TGTGCCAGCAGCTTATCGTCAGCGATCCTCTCCTACGAGCAGTACTTC
clone_size: -; j_call: TRBJ1-2; v_call: TRBV5-1; d_call: -; cdr3_aa: CASSLTGRRGYTF; cdr3_nt: TGCGCCAGCAGCTTGACAGGGAGACGCGGCTACACCTTC